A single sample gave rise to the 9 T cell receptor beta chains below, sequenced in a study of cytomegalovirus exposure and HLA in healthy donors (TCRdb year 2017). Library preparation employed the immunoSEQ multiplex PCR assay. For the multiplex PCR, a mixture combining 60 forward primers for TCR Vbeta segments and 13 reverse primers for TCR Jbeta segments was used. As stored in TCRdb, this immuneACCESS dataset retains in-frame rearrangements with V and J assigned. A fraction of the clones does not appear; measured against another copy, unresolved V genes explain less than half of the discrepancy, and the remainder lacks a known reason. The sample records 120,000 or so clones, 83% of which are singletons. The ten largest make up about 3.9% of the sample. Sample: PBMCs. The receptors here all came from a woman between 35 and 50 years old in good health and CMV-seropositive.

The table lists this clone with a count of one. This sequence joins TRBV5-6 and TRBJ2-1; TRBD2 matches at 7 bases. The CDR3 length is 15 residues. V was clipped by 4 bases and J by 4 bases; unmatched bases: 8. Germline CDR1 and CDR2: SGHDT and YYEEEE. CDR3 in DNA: TGTGCCAGCAGCCTAGGGACTACACAGTACAATGAGCAGTTCTTC. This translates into CASSLGTTQYNEQFF.

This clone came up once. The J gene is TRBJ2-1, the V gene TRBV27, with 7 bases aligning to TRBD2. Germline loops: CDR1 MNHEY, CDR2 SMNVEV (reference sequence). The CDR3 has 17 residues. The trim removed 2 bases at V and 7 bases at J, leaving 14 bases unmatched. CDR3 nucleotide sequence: TGTGCCAGCAGTTTAACTGCGGGAGTCTCTTGGGGTAATGAGCAGTTCTTC. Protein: CASSLTAGVSWGNEQFF.

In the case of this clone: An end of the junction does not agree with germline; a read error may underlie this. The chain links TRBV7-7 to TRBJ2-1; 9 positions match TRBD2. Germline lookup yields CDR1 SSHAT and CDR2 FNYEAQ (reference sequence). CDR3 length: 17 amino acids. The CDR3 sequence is CASSLASGGRAYNEQFF. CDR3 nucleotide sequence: TGTGCTAGCAGCTTAGCTTCGGGCGGGAGGGCCTACAATGAGCAGTTCTTC. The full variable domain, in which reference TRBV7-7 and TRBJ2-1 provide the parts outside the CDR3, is GAGVSQSPRYKVTKRGQDVTLRCDPISSHATLYWYQQALGQGPEFLTYFNYEAQPDKSGLPSDRFSAERPEGSISTLTIQRTEQRDSAMYRCASSLASGGRAYNEQFFGPGTRLTVL.

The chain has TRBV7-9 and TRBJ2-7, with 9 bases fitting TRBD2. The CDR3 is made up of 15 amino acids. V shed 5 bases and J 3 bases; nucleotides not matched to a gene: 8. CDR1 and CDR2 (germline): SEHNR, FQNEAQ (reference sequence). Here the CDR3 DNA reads TGTGCCAGCAGCATACTAGCGGGCTACGACTACGAGCAGTACTTC. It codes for CASSILAGYDYEQYF.

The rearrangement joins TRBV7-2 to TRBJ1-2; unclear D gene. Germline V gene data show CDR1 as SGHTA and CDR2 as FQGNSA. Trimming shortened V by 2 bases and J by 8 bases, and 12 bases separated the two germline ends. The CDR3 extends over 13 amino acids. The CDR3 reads CASSLLYLLGYTF. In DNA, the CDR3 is TGTGCCAGCAGCTTACTCTACCTTCTCGGCTACACCTTC.

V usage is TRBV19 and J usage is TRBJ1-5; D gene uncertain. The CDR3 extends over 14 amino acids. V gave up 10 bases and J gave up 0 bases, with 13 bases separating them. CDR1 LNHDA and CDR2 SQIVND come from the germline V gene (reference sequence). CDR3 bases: TGTGCCACTGAGGGTGGATTTAGCAATCAGCCCCAGCATTTT. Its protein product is CATEGGFSNQPQHF. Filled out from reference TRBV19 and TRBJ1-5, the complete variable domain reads DGGITQSPKYLFRKEGQNVTLSCEQNLNHDAMYWYRQDPGQGLRLIYYSQIVNDFQKGDIAEGYSVSREKKESFPLTVTSAQKNPTAFYLCATEGGFSNQPQHFGDGTRLSIL.

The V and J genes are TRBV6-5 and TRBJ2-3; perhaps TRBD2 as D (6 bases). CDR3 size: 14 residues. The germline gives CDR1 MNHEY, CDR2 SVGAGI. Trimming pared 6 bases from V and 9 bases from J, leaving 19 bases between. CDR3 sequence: CASRVPGGAGTQYF. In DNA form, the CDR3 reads TGTGCCAGCAGGGTCCCCGGGGGTGCCGGCACGCAGTATTTT.

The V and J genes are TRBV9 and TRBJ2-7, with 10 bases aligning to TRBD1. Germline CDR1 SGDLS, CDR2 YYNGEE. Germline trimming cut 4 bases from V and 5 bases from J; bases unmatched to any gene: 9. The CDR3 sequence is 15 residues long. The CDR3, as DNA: TGTGCCAGCAGCCCCCAGGGGACAGGGGCCCACGAGCAGTACTTC. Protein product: CASSPQGTGAHEQYF.

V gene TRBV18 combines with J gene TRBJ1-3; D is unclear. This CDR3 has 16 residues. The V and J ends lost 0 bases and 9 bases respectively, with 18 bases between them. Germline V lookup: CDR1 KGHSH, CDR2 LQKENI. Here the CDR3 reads CASSPPGFKPGSTIYF. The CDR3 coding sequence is TGTGCCAGCTCACCACCCGGCTTCAAACCCGGGAGCACCATATATTTT.